The 13 T cell receptor beta chains below were found in one sample sequenced in a study of blood T cell repertoires in COVID-19. TCRdb keeps only in-frame clones here, not all; method: immunoSEQ multiplex PCR. The sample has about 190,000 clones; 82% are singletons. The material sequenced was peripheral blood. Receptors originate from a woman in her fifties or sixties with COVID-19, enrolled during active disease.

The chain links TRBV13 to TRBJ1-1; TRBD1 is a possible D gene (5 bases). CDR1 is PRHDT, CDR2 FYEKMQ, per germline (reference sequence). V was trimmed by 5 bases and J by 5 bases, leaving 12 bases between them. The CDR3 loop spans 13 amino acids. CDR3 loop: CASSPLGGTEAFF. As DNA, the CDR3 is TGTGCCAGCAGCCCGCTGGGGGGAACTGAAGCTTTCTTT.

This rearrangement joins TRBV15 to TRBJ2-7; 8 positions agree with TRBD1. The V gene's germline CDR1 is LNHNV and CDR2 YYDKDF (reference sequence). The CDR3 sequence is 14 residues long. J was trimmed by 6 bases and V by 1 base; bases with no gene match: 5. CDR3 DNA: TGTGCCACCAGCAGAGGAGGGACAGGTAGCGAGCAGTACTTC. It yields the protein CATSRGGTGSEQYF.

The V call is TRBV28, the J call TRBJ2-3, with 7 bases lining up with TRBD2. The junction had 10 bases not matched to a gene; V was cut back by 8 bases and J by 2 bases. The CDR3 consists of 15 residues. CDR1 MDHEN and CDR2 SYDVKM come from the germline V gene. The CDR3 region is CASLGLVRPTDTQYF. The CDR3 DNA is TGTGCCAGCCTAGGACTAGTCCGACCCACAGATACGCAGTATTTT.

The chain carries TRBV5-5 and TRBJ2-6; 9 bases map to TRBD1. This CDR3 region has 18 residues. Trimming cost V 1 base and J 4 bases; bases outside gene matches: 9. Germline loops: CDR1 SGHKS, CDR2 YYEKEE (reference sequence). The CDR3 reads CASSLTTGGNSGANVLTF. The CDR3 DNA is TGTGCCAGCAGCTTGACCACAGGGGGCAACTCCGGGGCCAACGTCCTGACTTTC.

This clone was counted once. This rearrangement joins TRBV30 to TRBJ1-5; D perhaps matches TRBD1 (6 bases). Germline lookup yields CDR1 GTSNPN and CDR2 SVGIG (reference sequence). The CDR3 sequence is 14 residues long. V was pared by 0 bases and J by 11 bases, with 17 bases between. CDR3 nucleotide sequence: TGTGCCTGGAGTGTACTCCAGGGGCTCGGGGCCCAGCATTTT. It is translated as CAWSVLQGLGAQHF.

The chain uses TRBV2 and TRBJ2-1; 11 positions match TRBD2. Trimming took 7 bases from V and 0 from J; bases not matched to a gene: 8. This CDR3 contains 17 residues. CDR1 is SNHLY and CDR2 is FYNNEI in the germline V gene. CDR3 residues: CASKGSSGRFSYNEQFF. The CDR3 nucleotides read TGTGCCAGCAAGGGGTCTAGCGGGAGGTTCTCCTACAATGAGCAGTTCTTC.

The chain joins TRBV27 to TRBJ1-4; possibly TRBD1 for D (6 bases). This CDR3 has 17 residues. The ends were cut back, 4 bases at V and 8 bases at J, with 23 bases in the middle. Germline V CDR1 and CDR2: MNHEY, SMNVEV (reference sequence). This CDR3 is CASSSRLQGPQDEKLFF. As DNA, the CDR3 is TGTGCCAGCAGTTCAAGACTACAGGGCCCTCAAGACGAAAAACTGTTTTTT.

The chain uses TRBV7-8 and TRBJ2-1, with a possible D match to TRBD2 (5 bases). V was trimmed by 1 base and J by 8 bases, leaving 12 bases between them. Germline loops: CDR1 SGHVS, CDR2 FQNEAQ. CDR3 length: 14 amino acids. This CDR3 reads CASSLGPSGYEQFF. In DNA form, the CDR3 reads TGTGCCAGCAGCTTAGGACCTTCGGGGTATGAGCAGTTCTTC.

V gene TRBV2 combines with J gene TRBJ2-2; a possible D gene is TRBD2 (7 bases). V was shortened by 3 bases and J by 4 bases, with 15 bases between the two germline ends. The CDR3 spans 16 residues. Germline-derived CDR1 and CDR2 are SNHLY and FYNNEI. The CDR3 loop reads CASSEAGASGTGELFF. In nucleotides, the CDR3 is TGTGCCAGCAGTGAGGCAGGGGCTAGCGGCACCGGGGAGCTGTTTTTT.

This clone was counted between two and nine times. The rearrangement uses TRBV25-1 and TRBJ1-6; D not certain. From germline, CDR1 is MGHDK and CDR2 SYGVNS. The CDR3 has 13 residues. Between the trimmed V and J ends, which lost 5 bases and 14 bases, there was a span of 16 bases. The CDR3 loop is CASSPGTGVSLHF. CDR3 sequence (DNA): TGTGCCAGCAGTCCCGGTACCGGGGTTTCCCTCCACTTT.

The chain carries TRBV15 and TRBJ2-2, with 7 bases identical to TRBD2. V trimming: 9 bases; J trimming: 5 bases; junction bases outside the gene matches: 15. The germline V gene encodes CDR1 LNHNV and CDR2 YYDKDF (reference sequence). This CDR3 has 16 residues. The CDR3 region is CATTGTIKTRTGELFF. The DNA for the CDR3 is TGTGCCACGACCGGGACTATAAAAACGAGGACCGGGGAGCTGTTTTTT.

This clone occurred a few times. The chain links TRBV7-8 to TRBJ2-3; TRBD2 is a possible D gene (6 bases). The CDR3 has 15 residues. Germline V gives CDR1 SGHVS, CDR2 FQNEAQ. Trimming left V 5 bases short and J 2 bases short, with 14 bases between. The CDR3 reads CASSQLVAATDTQYF. CDR3 coding DNA: TGTGCCAGCAGCCAGCTGGTAGCGGCCACAGATACGCAGTATTTT.

The chain couples TRBV18 to TRBJ2-3; D perhaps matches TRBD1 (6 bases). From germline, CDR1 is KGHSH and CDR2 LQKENI. This CDR3 region has 18 residues. Trimming removed 3 bases at V and 0 bases at J, with 19 bases between. Here the CDR3 reads CASSPTGRAAPSTDTQYF. The DNA of the CDR3 is TGTGCCAGCTCACCTACAGGGCGTGCGGCGCCTAGCACAGATACGCAGTATTTT.